The T cell receptor beta chain under discussion was sequenced for a study of blood T cell repertoires in COVID-19. Background on the study: Sites in the United States, Italy and Spain provided acute and convalescent COVID-19 samples.

In the source study's methods: Counts of nucleated cells, estimated from reference gene primer amplification, were obtained. Libraries were prepared by immunoSEQ multiplex PCR; TCRdb keeps only in-frame clonotypes and omits some of them. V, J and clone size are those of that table, while D and trimming were read from the DNA. The table shows approximately 170,000 clones, with around nine tenths occurring only once. The source of this sequence is a man aged 50 to 60 who had recovered from COVID-19. The source material was peripheral blood.

DNA for the CDR3: TGTGCCAGCAGCACTAGCGGGAGGAATGAGCAGTTCTTC. Protein product: CASSTSGRNEQFF. The chain employs TRBV7-9 and TRBJ2-1; TRBD2 agrees at 12 bases. Germline V gene data show CDR1 as SEHNR and CDR2 as FQNEAQ (reference sequence). The CDR3 contains 13 residues. The junction had 0 bases not matched to a gene; V was cut back by 5 bases and J by 7 bases. The complete variable domain, with remaining parts taken from reference TRBV7-9 and TRBJ2-1, reads DTGVSQNPRHKITKRGQNVTFRCDPISEHNRLYWYRQTLGQGPEFLTYFQNEAQLEKSRLLSDRFSAERPKGSFSTLEIQRTEQGDSAMYLCASSTSGRNEQFFGPGTRLTVL.